What follows are 7 T cell receptor beta chains derived from one specimen sequenced in a study of blood T cells in healthy people across ages. The authors ran a second PCR of about 6 to 11 cycles using a sample-barcoded 5' primer and a J-beta primer mix. TCRdb fed the 5' RACE reads into MiXCR, producing one record per CDR3 protein. The sample has roughly 1,700,000 distinct CDR3 sequences; about 30% are singletons. The sequenced sample consisted of blood. The receptors come from a woman under 40 in good health.

The chain links TRBV5-1 to TRBJ2-7; either TRBD1 or TRBD2 may supply D (7 bases each). The length of the CDR3 is 15 residues. Germline CDR1 and CDR2: SGHRS and YFSETQ. The germline V and J ends were trimmed by 4 bases and 0 bases, with 14 bases remaining between them. CDR3 sequence: CASSTQGGASYEQYF. CDR3 coding DNA: TGCGCCAGCAGCACTCAGGGGGGGGCCTCCTACGAGCAGTACTTC.

This clonotype was counted only a few times. This rearrangement joins TRBV7-2 to TRBJ2-1; no reliable D call. Germline CDR1 and CDR2: SGHTA and FQGNSA. The V end lost 5 bases, the J end lost 0 bases, and 14 bases lay between the germline ends. CDR3 length: 16 amino acids. The CDR3 coding sequence is TGTGCCAGCAGCCCATTCCGGGCAGTCTCCTACAATGAGCAGTTCTTC. Its translation is CASSPFRAVSYNEQFF. Variable domain in full (rest from reference TRBV7-2 and TRBJ2-1): GAGVSQSPSNKVTEKGKDVELRCDPISGHTALYWYRQSLGQGLEFLIYFQGNSAPDKSGLPSDRFSAERTGGSVSTLTIQRTQQEDSAVYLCASSPFRAVSYNEQFFGPGTRLTVL.

To note about this clonotype: A much larger clone is a single base away; this may be a read error. The chain employs TRBV12-3 or TRBV12-4 and TRBJ2-5; 10 nucleotides agree with TRBD1. The CDR3 runs to 16 residues. The DNA of the CDR3 is TGTGCCAGCAGTCTCTTCTCCGGGACAGGGGTAGAGACCCGGTACTTC. As protein: CASSLFSGTGVETRYF.

The DNA of the CDR3 is TGTGCCAGCAGCTTAATTCCTAGCGGGGGCACCGGGGAGCTGTTTTTT. Translating gives CASSLIPSGGTGELFF. The rearrangement links TRBV7-6 to TRBJ2-2; 10 bases are shared with TRBD2. The CDR3 sequence is 16 residues long. After removal of 2 bases from V and 4 bases from J, the junction contained 4 bases not matched to a gene. From germline, CDR1 is SGHVS and CDR2 FNYEAQ.

This clonotype was counted only a few times. V gene TRBV5-6 combines with J gene TRBJ2-5; 8 nucleotides align to TRBD1. The CDR3 has 17 amino acids. Germline V lookup: CDR1 SGHDT, CDR2 YYEEEE. V trimming: 5 bases; J trimming: 4 bases; junction bases outside the gene matches: 16. CDR3 region: CASRPRTGWQGRETQYF. DNA of the CDR3: TGTGCCAGCAGACCCCGGACAGGGTGGCAGGGTCGAGAGACCCAGTACTTC.

In nucleotides, the CDR3 is TGTGCCAGCAGCCCGGACGGTAAAAGGAGCACTGAAGCTTTCTTT. Translated, it gives CASSPDGKRSTEAFF. This sequence joins TRBV6-2 or TRBV6-3 and TRBJ1-1; D uncertain. The length of the CDR3 is 15 residues. Trimming pared 6 bases from V and 4 bases from J, leaving 18 bases between. CDR1 and CDR2 (germline): MNHEY, SVGEGT.

This clonotype was observed many times. The CDR3 region is CSAKGQDQETQYF. As DNA, the CDR3 is TGCAGTGCTAAAGGACAGGACCAAGAGACCCAGTACTTC. The genes are TRBV20-1 and TRBJ2-5; 7 positions match TRBD1. CDR1 and CDR2 from the germline V gene are DFQATT and SNEGSKA (reference sequence). CDR3 length: 13 residues. The V gene end was trimmed by 4 bases and the J gene end by 0 bases; junction bases not matched to a gene: 2.